The 5 T cell receptor beta chains below all came from one sample that was sequenced in a study of T cell repertoires in ileal Crohn's disease. Repertoires were generated with immunoSEQ multiplex PCR, while TCRdb's copy carries only in-frame clones and drops some. The sample shows several thousand clones, approximately 96% of them seen only once. Sequencing input: ileal tissue. The receptors derive from an adult with Crohn's disease.

This rearrangement joins TRBV19 to TRBJ2-1; 10 bases are shared with TRBD2. V trimming: 3 bases; J trimming: 6 bases; junction bases outside the gene matches: 2. Per germline, CDR1 LNHDA and CDR2 SQIVND (reference sequence). This CDR3 has 14 amino acids. The DNA for the CDR3 is TGTGCCAGTAGTATCAAGCGGGGGGGCAATGAGCAGTTCTTC. Translating gives CASSIKRGGNEQFF. Drawing the rest from reference TRBV19 and TRBJ2-1, the complete variable domain is DGGITQSPKYLFRKEGQNVTLSCEQNLNHDAMYWYRQDPGQGLRLIYYSQIVNDFQKGDIAEGYSVSREKKESFPLTVTSAQKNPTAFYLCASSIKRGGNEQFFGPGTRLTVL.

The chain uses TRBV5-1 and TRBJ1-1, with D uncertain. The CDR3 is 13 amino acids. CDR1 and CDR2 (germline): SGHRS, YFSETQ. V dropped 2 bases and J dropped 4 bases, with 9 bases sitting between them. CDR3 in amino acids: CASSFKEGTEAFF. In DNA, the CDR3 is TGCGCCAGCAGCTTTAAGGAGGGCACTGAAGCTTTCTTT.

The chain couples TRBV6-5 to TRBJ1-1; D perhaps matches TRBD1 (5 bases). The germline V and J ends were trimmed by 6 bases and 1 base, with 6 bases remaining between them. This CDR3 is built from 12 residues. Germline values: CDR1 MNHEY, CDR2 SVGAGI. CDR3: CASSTGNTEAFF. DNA for the CDR3: TGTGCCAGCAGCACAGGGAACACTGAAGCTTTCTTT.

The genes are TRBV28 and TRBJ2-7; perhaps TRBD1 as D (6 bases). The CDR3 contains 15 residues. V lost 4 bases and J 0 bases, leaving 13 bases between the germline ends. Germline CDR1 is MDHEN and CDR2 is SYDVKM. For the CDR3, the DNA is TGTGCCAGCAGTTCCTTCAGGGGTACCTCCTACGAGCAGTACTTC. It encodes CASSSFRGTSYEQYF.

The CDR3 is CASSLPGQGAGNEKLFF. The CDR3, as DNA: TGTGCCAGCAGTTTACCGGGACAGGGGGCTGGTAATGAAAAACTGTTTTTT. The J gene is TRBJ1-4, the V gene TRBV28; 12 nucleotides align to TRBD1. The CDR3 covers 17 residues. V lost 2 bases and J lost 4; bases outside the gene matches: 5. Germline V gives CDR1 MDHEN, CDR2 SYDVKM.